One sample yielded the 17 T cell receptor beta chains listed below, sequenced in a study of T cell responses to AZD1222 COVID-19 vaccine. Method: immunoSEQ multiplex PCR; TCRdb's copy keeps in-frame clones and lacks some. The data show 120,000 or so clones, approximately 94% seen once. The sample here was peripheral blood, taken 28 days after the second AZD1222 dose. All receptors come from an adult who received the AZD1222 COVID-19 vaccine.

The chain recombines TRBV7-9 with TRBJ1-3; 8 bases are shared with TRBD1. CDR1 and CDR2 (germline): SEHNR, FQNEAQ (reference sequence). There are 16 residues in the CDR3. The trim removed 5 bases at V and 7 bases at J, leaving 13 bases unmatched. CDR3 in amino acids: CASSRDRLKQENTIYF. The CDR3 DNA sequence: TGTGCCAGCAGCCGGGACAGGTTGAAACAGGAGAACACCATATATTTT.

The V gene is TRBV5-4, the J gene TRBJ2-3, with 7 bases lining up with TRBD1. The CDR3 is 15 residues long. J gave up 2 bases and V 2 bases, and 5 bases lay outside the gene matches. Germline values: CDR1 SGHNT, CDR2 YYREEE (reference sequence). In DNA, the CDR3 is TGTGCCAGCAGCTTTCAGGGGGAAACCACAGATACGCAGTATTTT. This codes for CASSFQGETTDTQYF.

The chain combines TRBV6-1 with TRBJ2-7; D is undetermined. The germline V gene has CDR1 MNHNS and CDR2 SASEGT. The CDR3 runs to 11 residues. V was clipped by 1 base and J by 6 bases, with 4 bases between them. CDR3 amino acids: CASSEVIEQYF. CDR3 in DNA: TGTGCCAGCAGTGAAGTTATCGAGCAGTACTTC.

The chain links TRBV19 to TRBJ2-5; 7 bases line up with TRBD1. CDR1 and CDR2 from the germline V gene are LNHDA and SQIVND (reference sequence). This CDR3 is 13 amino acids long. The V and J ends lost 5 bases and 6 bases, in that order; junction bases with no gene match: 6. Here the CDR3 reads CASSDGTVQTQYF. For the CDR3, the DNA is TGTGCCAGTAGTGACGGGACAGTACAGACCCAGTACTTC.

This chain links TRBV6-5 with TRBJ1-1; D uncertain. V was clipped by 6 bases and J by 5 bases, with 19 bases between them. Germline loops: CDR1 MNHEY, CDR2 SVGAGI. The CDR3 is 15 residues long. The DNA for the CDR3 is TGTGCCAGCAGCCTCGCGGCCACCCGGGGTACTGAAGCTTTCTTT. Translation gives CASSLAATRGTEAFF.

CDR3 residues: CASSRDTSGANVLTF. Here the CDR3 DNA reads TGTGCCAGCAGCCGGGACACCTCTGGGGCCAACGTCCTGACTTTC. The chain carries TRBV6-5 and TRBJ2-6, with a tentative D call TRBD1 (6 bases). This CDR3 is built from 15 residues. From germline, CDR1 is MNHEY and CDR2 SVGAGI. The ends were cut back, 6 bases at V and 0 bases at J, with 9 bases in the middle.

This rearrangement joins TRBV7-9 to TRBJ1-6; 7 positions agree with TRBD1. Trimming took 3 bases from V and 7 from J; bases not matched to a gene: 3. Germline CDR1 is SEHNR and CDR2 is FQNEAQ (reference sequence). The CDR3 runs to 14 residues. For the CDR3, the DNA is TGTGCCAGCAGCTTCGGACAGGAGAATTCACCCCTCCACTTT. Amino acids: CASSFGQENSPLHF.

The chain recombines TRBV19 with TRBJ2-2, with 9 nucleotides matching TRBD1. Germline CDR1 is LNHDA and CDR2 is SQIVND (reference sequence). This CDR3 is 16 amino acids long. V was clipped by 4 bases and J by 4 bases; unmatched bases: 7. CDR3 nucleotides: TGTGCCAGTAGTAAGAGGACAGGGGCGTTCACCGGGGAGCTGTTTTTT. The encoded protein is CASSKRTGAFTGELFF. Complete variable domain (other parts from reference TRBV19 and TRBJ2-2): DGGITQSPKYLFRKEGQNVTLSCEQNLNHDAMYWYRQDPGQGLRLIYYSQIVNDFQKGDIAEGYSVSREKKESFPLTVTSAQKNPTAFYLCASSKRTGAFTGELFFGEGSRLTVL.

This clone turned up a few times. The CDR3 DNA follows: TGTGCCAGCAGCCAAGGTTGGGGAGGGGACACTGAAGCTTTCTTT. Translating gives CASSQGWGGDTEAFF. The chain employs TRBV3-1 (or the pseudogene TRBV3-2) and TRBJ1-1; a weak D match, TRBD1 (5 bases). Trimming stripped 1 base from V and 3 bases from J, with 12 bases between. This CDR3 region has 15 residues. The germline V gene has CDR1 LGHDT and CDR2 YNNKEL (reference sequence).

V gene TRBV5-4 combines with J gene TRBJ2-7; D may be TRBD1 (6 bases). CDR1 SGHNT and CDR2 YYREEE come from the germline V gene (reference sequence). Trimming cost V 1 base and J 2 bases, with 13 bases left between them. The CDR3 is made up of 15 amino acids. For the CDR3, the DNA is TGTGCCAGCAGCTTGAGTCAAGGACAGACCTACGAGCAGTACTTC. This sequence encodes CASSLSQGQTYEQYF.

The J gene is TRBJ2-5, the V gene TRBV7-2; a weak D match, TRBD2 (6 bases). CDR1 and CDR2 from the germline V gene are SGHTA and FQGNSA. The V end lost 8 bases, the J end lost 1 base, and 17 bases lay between the germline ends. The CDR3 extends over 15 amino acids. The CDR3 sequence is CASVLTRDSQETQYF. The CDR3 region has the DNA TGTGCCAGCGTCTTGACTAGAGACAGCCAAGAGACCCAGTACTTC.

The J gene is TRBJ1-1, the V gene TRBV5-1; D is undetermined. Per germline, CDR1 SGHRS and CDR2 YFSETQ. The CDR3 covers 14 residues. The germline V and J ends were trimmed by 3 bases and 1 base, with 10 bases remaining between them. The CDR3 DNA reads TGCGCCAGCAGCTCGACGGGGAGGAACACTGAAGCTTTCTTT. It codes for CASSSTGRNTEAFF.

The table lists this clone with a count of one. J is TRBJ1-4 and V is TRBV28, with a tentative D call TRBD1 (5 bases). Per germline, CDR1 MDHEN and CDR2 SYDVKM. This CDR3 has 14 residues. Trimming took 5 bases from V and 6 from J, leaving 13 bases between them. CDR3 nucleotide sequence: TGTGCCAGCAGTCCTTACCGGGACGATGAAAAACTGTTTTTT. The encoded protein is CASSPYRDDEKLFF.

The sample holds one count of this clone. The chain combines TRBV6-5 with TRBJ2-7, with TRBD2 as a possible D gene (6 bases). V lost 4 bases and J lost 7, with 23 bases in between. The CDR3 runs to 16 residues. Germline assignment: CDR1 MNHEY and CDR2 SVGAGI. CDR3 bases: TGTGCCAGCAGTTCTGCGGGTCGGGACTGGGTTCGGGAGCAGTACTTC. Translated: CASSSAGRDWVREQYF.

The chain links TRBV6-5 to TRBJ1-2; D not certain. Germline V CDR1 and CDR2: MNHEY, SVGAGI. V dropped 7 bases and J dropped 7 bases, with 19 bases sitting between them. The CDR3 loop spans 14 amino acids. This CDR3 is CASTAVGEGSGYTF. The CDR3 DNA reads as TGTGCCAGCACCGCGGTTGGGGAAGGATCTGGCTACACCTTC.

The genes are TRBV14 and TRBJ1-2, with D perhaps TRBD1 (5 bases). The CDR3 extends over 14 amino acids. With 1 base removed from V and 8 bases from J, the gap between germline ends came to 14 bases. Germline V gene data show CDR1 as SGHDN and CDR2 as FVKESK. The CDR3 nucleotides are TGTGCCAGCAGCCAAGTGGGGACCGTTCGGGGCTACACCTTC. This gives the protein CASSQVGTVRGYTF.

The V gene is TRBV7-3, the J gene TRBJ2-3; the D is unclear. V dropped 1 base and J dropped 5 bases, with 4 bases sitting between them. The CDR3 sequence is 12 residues long. The germline V gene encodes CDR1 SGHTA and CDR2 FQGTGA. Here the CDR3 reads CASSLNRDTQYF. The DNA of the CDR3 is TGTGCCAGCAGCTTAAACCGAGATACGCAGTATTTT.